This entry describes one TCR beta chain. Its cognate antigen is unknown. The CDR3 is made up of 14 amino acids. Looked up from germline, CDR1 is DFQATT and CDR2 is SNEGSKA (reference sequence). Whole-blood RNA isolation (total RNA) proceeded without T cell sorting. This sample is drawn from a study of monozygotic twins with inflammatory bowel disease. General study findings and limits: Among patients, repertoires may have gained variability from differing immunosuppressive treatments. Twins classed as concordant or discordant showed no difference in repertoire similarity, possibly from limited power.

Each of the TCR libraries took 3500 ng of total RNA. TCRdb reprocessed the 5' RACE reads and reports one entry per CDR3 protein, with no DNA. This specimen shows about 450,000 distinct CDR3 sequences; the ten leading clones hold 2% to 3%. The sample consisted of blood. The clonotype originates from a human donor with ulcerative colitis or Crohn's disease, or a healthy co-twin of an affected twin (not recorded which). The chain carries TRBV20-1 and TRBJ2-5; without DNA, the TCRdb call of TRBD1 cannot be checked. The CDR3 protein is CSASPLDSEETQYF.